A single sample is the source of the 2 T cell receptor beta chains below, sequenced in a study of T cells after posttransplantation cyclophosphamide. The data were produced by immunoSEQ multiplex PCR, yet TCRdb's version contains in-frame clones alone and is incomplete. The profile shows 45,000 or so clones, almost 95% of them singletons. The sequenced material came from PBMCs. The receptors were sampled from a woman aged 50 to 65 in good health and a related stem cell transplant donor.

The rearrangement joins TRBV28 to TRBJ2-1; 13 bases map to TRBD2. V shed 5 bases and J 7 bases; nucleotides not matched to a gene: 5. Germline lookup yields CDR1 MDHEN and CDR2 SYDVKM. This CDR3 is 15 amino acids long. The CDR3 region has the DNA TGTGCCAGCAGTATTGGACTAGCGGGAGTAAATGAGCAGTTCTTC. Translating gives CASSIGLAGVNEQFF. Together with reference TRBV28 and TRBJ2-1, the CDR3 gives the full variable domain: DVKVTQSSRYLVKRTGEKVFLECVQDMDHENMFWYRQDPGLGLRLIYFSYDVKMKEKGDIPEGYSVSREKKERFSLILESASTNQTSMYLCASSIGLAGVNEQFFGPGTRLTVL.

This chain uses TRBV28 with TRBJ2-5, with D possibly TRBD2 on 5 matching bases. V shed 2 bases and J shed 2 bases, with 9 bases lying between them. The length of the CDR3 is 14 residues. Germline values: CDR1 MDHEN, CDR2 SYDVKM. The CDR3 region has the DNA TGTGCCAGCAGTTTAGGTGGGAGTCAAGAGACCCAGTACTTC. Protein sequence: CASSLGGSQETQYF. The full variable domain, in which reference TRBV28 and TRBJ2-5 provide the parts outside the CDR3, is DVKVTQSSRYLVKRTGEKVFLECVQDMDHENMFWYRQDPGLGLRLIYFSYDVKMKEKGDIPEGYSVSREKKERFSLILESASTNQTSMYLCASSLGGSQETQYFGPGTRLLVL.